This T cell receptor (beta chain) originates from a study of long-term antiretroviral therapy in people with HIV. Study outcomes and limitations: HIV repertoires had narrower CDR3 length ranges than controls.

The authors ran the immunoSEQ assay, v3.0, at survey level. Clones were sequenced by immunoSEQ multiplex PCR, and TCRdb holds only the in-frame ones, with some missing. The data show 15,000 to 20,000 clones, with roughly three quarters seen just once and about 9.3% held by the top ten. Note on this clone: What it binds is unknown.

The CDR3 covers 13 residues. The germline CDR1 and CDR2 sequences are LNHDA and SQIVND (reference sequence). V lost 5 bases and J lost 0, with 7 bases in between. V is TRBV19 and J is TRBJ1-1; D remains unclear. This TCR derives from a man in his late teens or twenties with HIV. This specimen was unsorted PBMCs, taken 0.5 years before starting antiretroviral therapy. The chain's CDR3 is CASSHRVNTEAFF. The CDR3 coding sequence is TGTGCCAGTAGTCATAGGGTGAACACTGAAGCTTTCTTT.